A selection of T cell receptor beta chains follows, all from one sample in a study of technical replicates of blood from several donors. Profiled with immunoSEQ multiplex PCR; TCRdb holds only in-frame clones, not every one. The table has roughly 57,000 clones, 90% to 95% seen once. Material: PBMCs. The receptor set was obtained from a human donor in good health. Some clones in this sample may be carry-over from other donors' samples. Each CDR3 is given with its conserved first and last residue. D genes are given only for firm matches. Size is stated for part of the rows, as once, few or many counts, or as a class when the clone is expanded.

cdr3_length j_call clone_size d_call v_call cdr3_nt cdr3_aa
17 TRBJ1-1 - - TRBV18 TGTGCCAGCTCACGGTACCAAGGGGATGTCATGAACACTGAAGCTTTCTTT CASSRYQGDVMNTEAFF
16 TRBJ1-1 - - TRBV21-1 TGTGCCAGCAGCAAAGTACAGGGGGGAACGAACACTGAAGCTTTCTTT CASSKVQGGTNTEAFF
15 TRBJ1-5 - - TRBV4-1 TGCGCCAGCAGCCAAGATGGACAGCCCAATCAGCCCCAGCATTTT CASSQDGQPNQPQHF
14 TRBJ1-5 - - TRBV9 TGTGCCAGCAGCGTAGATAATGGCAATCAGCCCCAGCATTTT CASSVDNGNQPQHF
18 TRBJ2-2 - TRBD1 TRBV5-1 TGCGCCAGCAGCTTGGTGGGGACAGGGGGCACGAACACCGGGGAGCTGTTTTTT CASSLVGTGGTNTGELFF
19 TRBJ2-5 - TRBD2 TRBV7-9 TGTGCCAGCAGCTTGGGGACTAGCGGGAGGCGGCGAGGGCAAGAGACCCAGTACTTC CASSLGTSGRRRGQETQYF
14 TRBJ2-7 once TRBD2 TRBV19 TGTGCTATCAATTCCGGGACTAGAGAGTACGAGCAGTACTTC CAINSGTREYEQYF
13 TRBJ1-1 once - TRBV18 TGTGCCAGCTCACCGGCCGAAAACACTGAAGCTTTCTTT CASSPAENTEAFF
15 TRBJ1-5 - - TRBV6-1 TGTGCCAGCAGCAGCAGGGCAGAGGGCAATCAGCCCCAGCATTTT CASSSRAEGNQPQHF
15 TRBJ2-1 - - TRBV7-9 TGTGCCAGCATTCGGAGCGGAGCACCGAACAATGAGCAGTTCTTC CASIRSGAPNNEQFF
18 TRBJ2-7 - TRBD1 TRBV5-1 TGCGCCAGCAGCTTAAGGGAGGGACAGGGGGAGAGGGCCTACGAGCAGTACTTC CASSLREGQGERAYEQYF
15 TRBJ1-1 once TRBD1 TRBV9 TGTGCCAGCAGCGCCGTGACAGGGGCTGGCACTGAAGCTTTCTTT CASSAVTGAGTEAFF
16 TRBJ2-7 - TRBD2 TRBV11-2 TGTGCCAGCAGCTTAAGGACTAGCGGGAGGACCTACGAGCAGTACTTC CASSLRTSGRTYEQYF
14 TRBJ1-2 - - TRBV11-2 TGTGCCAGCGCCTACGCCGGGTCACCACGTGGCTACACCTTC CASAYAGSPRGYTF
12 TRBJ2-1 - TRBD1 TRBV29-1 TGCAGCGTTAGCTTCAGGGGGCCGTATCCGTTCTTC CSVSFRGPYPFF
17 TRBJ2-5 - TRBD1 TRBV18 TGTGCCAGCTCACCGTCGACAGGGGAGAACGTTGGAGAGACCCAGTACTTC CASSPSTGENVGETQYF
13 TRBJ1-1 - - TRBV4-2 TGTGCCAGCAGCCAAGATCGGCGGGCTGAAGCTTTCTTT CASSQDRRAEAFF
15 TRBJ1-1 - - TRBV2 TGTGCCAGCAGTGAAAGTAGGGGCTTCGACACTGAAGCTTTCTTT CASSESRGFDTEAFF
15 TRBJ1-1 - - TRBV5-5 TGTGCCAGCAGCTTGGATGATTCAGGAGGGACTGAAGCTTTCTTT CASSLDDSGGTEAFF
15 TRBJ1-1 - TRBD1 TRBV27 TGTGCCAGCAGTTTATCGAGACAGGGGAACACTGAAGCTTTCTTT CASSLSRQGNTEAFF
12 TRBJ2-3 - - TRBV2 TGTGCCGGGGCGTATGATGCAGATACGCAGTATTTT CAGAYDADTQYF
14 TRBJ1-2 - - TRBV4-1 TGCGCCAGCAGCCATCCCCCCAGGGGCTATGGCTACACCTTC CASSHPPRGYGYTF
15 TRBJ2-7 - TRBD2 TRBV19 TGTGCCAGTAGTTTGACTAGCGGATACTCCTACGAGCAGTACTTC CASSLTSGYSYEQYF
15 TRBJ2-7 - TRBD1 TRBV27 TGTGCCAGCAGTGTACCGGGACAGGGGACGAACGAGCAGTACTTC CASSVPGQGTNEQYF
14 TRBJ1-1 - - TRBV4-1 TGCGCCAGCAGCCAAGATCCAGGGGCGGTTGAAGCTTTCTTT CASSQDPGAVEAFF
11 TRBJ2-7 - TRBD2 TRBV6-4 TGTGCCAGTGCGGGGGGCGACGAGCAGTACTTC CASAGGDEQYF
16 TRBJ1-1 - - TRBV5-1 TGCGCCAGCAGCTTGGAGGCAGGGGCTAAGGGGAGTGAAGCTTTCTTT CASSLEAGAKGSEAFF
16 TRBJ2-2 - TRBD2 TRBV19 TGTGCCAGTAGCCCTGGCGGGGGTATTATAACCGGGGAGCTGTTTTTT CASSPGGGIITGELFF
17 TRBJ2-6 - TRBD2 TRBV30 TGTGCCTGGGGAGCGGGACTAGTTTTCTCTGGGGCCAACGTCCTGACTTTC CAWGAGLVFSGANVLTF
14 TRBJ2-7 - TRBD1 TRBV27 TGTGCCAGCAGGGGGACAGGCCTCTCCTACGAGCAGTACTTC CASRGTGLSYEQYF
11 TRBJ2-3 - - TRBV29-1 TGCAGCGTGACGGGGTTCGATACGCAGTATTTT CSVTGFDTQYF
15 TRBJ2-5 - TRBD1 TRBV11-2 TGTGCCAGCAGCTTAGATAACAGGGGTGGCGAGACCCAGTACTTC CASSLDNRGGETQYF
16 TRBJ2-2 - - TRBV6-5 TGTGCCAGCAGTTACGTCGGGCAGGGGAACACCGGGGAGCTGTTTTTT CASSYVGQGNTGELFF
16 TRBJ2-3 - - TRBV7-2 TGTGCCAGCAGCTTCCACCGGCCGGGGAGCACAGATACGCAGTATTTT CASSFHRPGSTDTQYF
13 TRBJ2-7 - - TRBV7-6 TGTGCCAGCAGCCACCAGGGTAGCTACGAGCAGTACTTC CASSHQGSYEQYF
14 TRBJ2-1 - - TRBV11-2 TGTGCCAGCAGCAAACGACAGGGAGGCAATGAGCAGTTCTTC CASSKRQGGNEQFF
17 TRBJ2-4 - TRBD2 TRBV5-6 TGTGCCAGCAGCCCGCTGGGGTTCGGGGGGGTCGAAAACATTCAGTACTTC CASSPLGFGGVENIQYF